These 14 T cell receptor beta chains were sequenced from one sample in a study of cytomegalovirus exposure and HLA in healthy donors (dated by TCRdb to the late 2010s). Receptor libraries were prepared by the immunoSEQ multiplex PCR assay. For the multiplex PCR, a mixture combining 60 forward primers for TCR Vbeta segments and 13 reverse primers for TCR Jbeta segments was used. TCRdb obtained this table from immuneACCESS and retained in-frame rearrangements with V and J assigned. These tables miss some clones; where compared with another copy, unresolved V genes account for less than half of the shortfall, and the remainder is unexplained. Across this sample there are roughly 130,000 clones, with 70% to 75% seen only once. The ten largest clones capture roughly 2.1% of the sample. The specimen sequenced was PBMCs. Receptors were obtained from a woman aged 40 to 55 in good health and CMV-seropositive.

This clone was recorded only once. The chain has TRBV9 and TRBJ2-1; TRBD1 matches 7 bases. V trimming: 4 bases; J trimming: 9 bases; junction bases outside the gene matches: 10. The CDR3 loop spans 14 amino acids. Germline V gene lookup returns CDR1 SGDLS and CDR2 YYNGEE. DNA of the CDR3: TGTGCCAGCAGCTCCCAAGGGGGCGAGGGTGAGCAGTTCTTC. Its protein is CASSSQGGEGEQFF. The entire variable domain, with the rest obtained from reference TRBV9 and TRBJ2-1, is as follows: DSGVTQTPKHLITATGQRVTLRCSPRSGDLSVYWYQQSLDQGLQFLIQYYNGEERAKGNILERFSAQQFPDLHSELNLSSLELGDSALYFCASSSQGGEGEQFFGPGTRLTVL.

As to this clone: Distinct nucleotide sequences in the sample also encode this CDR3. The rearrangement joins TRBV6-6 to TRBJ2-7; 9 bases align to TRBD2. This CDR3 has 14 residues. The V gene's germline CDR1 is MNHNY and CDR2 SVGAGI (reference sequence). Trimming removed 5 bases from V and 4 bases from J; junction bases left unmatched: 6. This CDR3 reads CASSTSGGPYEQYF. In DNA, the CDR3 is TGTGCCAGCAGTACAAGCGGGGGGCCGTACGAGCAGTACTTC.

The rearrangement uses TRBV5-1 and TRBJ2-5; D is perhaps TRBD2 (6 bases). The better agreement between TRBJ2-7 and the DNA end casts doubt on the J call. CDR3 length: 17 residues. Per the germline V gene, CDR1 is SGHRS and CDR2 is YFSETQ. The CDR3 nucleotides read TGCGCCAGCAGCTTGGTGGGGGGTTCTCCCGTTGCGGGCGAGCAGTACTTC. As protein: CASSLVGGSPVAGEQYF.

CDR3 bases: TGTGCCATCAGTGAGTCGAGAGGAGCTAATGAAAAACTGTTTTTT. Amino acids: CAISESRGANEKLFF. The chain is built from TRBV10-3 and TRBJ1-4; no definite D call. V was trimmed by 0 bases and J by 3 bases, leaving 8 bases between them. CDR3 length equals 15 residues. Germline values: CDR1 ENHRY, CDR2 SYGVKD.

V is TRBV7-2 and J is TRBJ1-1; no firm D call. CDR1 SGHTA and CDR2 FQGNSA come from the germline V gene. Trimming took 1 base from V and 1 from J, leaving 10 bases between them. The CDR3 contains 15 residues. DNA of the CDR3: TGTGCCAGCAGCTTAGTCGCGGGGAAGAACACTGAAGCTTTCTTT. It codes for CASSLVAGKNTEAFF.

The V and J genes are TRBV5-6 and TRBJ1-1; tentative D call: TRBD1 (5 bases). The CDR3 is made up of 19 amino acids. Germline assignment: CDR1 SGHDT and CDR2 YYEEEE. Trimming removed 4 bases from V and 3 bases from J, with 28 bases in between. Written as DNA, the CDR3 is TGTGCCAGCAGCATCGGGGGTCGGTCCAAGGGACGGGGTTACACTGAAGCTTTCTTT. This translates into CASSIGGRSKGRGYTEAFF.

In this sample, this clone turned up once. This rearrangement joins TRBV7-9 to TRBJ2-5; D may be TRBD1 (5 bases). This CDR3 contains 15 residues. The V end lost 8 bases, the J end lost 5 bases, and 21 bases lay between the germline ends. CDR1 is SEHNR and CDR2 is FQNEAQ in the germline V gene (reference sequence). The CDR3: CASLPNGDSLETQYF. CDR3 sequence (DNA): TGTGCCAGCCTTCCTAACGGCGACAGCCTGGAGACCCAGTACTTC.

The J gene is TRBJ2-5, the V gene TRBV7-9; TRBD1 matches 8 bases. The CDR3 extends over 13 amino acids. In germline, CDR1 is SEHNR, CDR2 FQNEAQ (reference sequence). V was pared by 6 bases and J by 4 bases, with 4 bases of the junction left unmatched. The CDR3 DNA reads TGTGCCAGCAGGGACAGGGAGGCAGAGACCCAGTACTTC. Its protein product is CASRDREAETQYF. The complete variable domain, with remaining parts taken from reference TRBV7-9 and TRBJ2-5, reads DTGVSQNPRHKITKRGQNVTFRCDPISEHNRLYWYRQTLGQGPEFLTYFQNEAQLEKSRLLSDRFSAERPKGSFSTLEIQRTEQGDSAMYLCASRDREAETQYFGPGTRLLVL.

The chain has TRBV21-1 and TRBJ2-7; the table's D call, TRBD1, was not checked against the DNA. TRBV21-1 is a pseudogene. The CDR3 totals 15 residues. The CDR3, as DNA: TGTGCCAGCAGCAAAGAGGCAGGCAAATCCTACGAGCAGTACTTC. Protein: CASSKEAGKSYEQYF.

This clone was detected only once. This chain connects TRBV18 to TRBJ1-4; D uncertain. The CDR3 is 13 amino acids. CDR1 is KGHSH and CDR2 is LQKENI in the germline V gene. The germline V and J ends were trimmed by 3 bases and 4 bases, with 6 bases remaining between them. As DNA, the CDR3 is TGTGCCAGCTCACCGGCTCATAATGAAAAACTGTTTTTT. It yields the protein CASSPAHNEKLFF.

The chain is built from TRBV27 and TRBJ2-7, with a possible D match to TRBD1 (6 bases). V was trimmed by 6 bases and J by 0 bases, leaving 12 bases between them. Germline assignment: CDR1 MNHEY and CDR2 SMNVEV (reference sequence). The CDR3 runs 14 residues. The CDR3 region is CASRLQGSSYEQYF. The CDR3 DNA sequence: TGTGCCAGCAGACTTCAGGGGAGCTCCTACGAGCAGTACTTC.

J is TRBJ2-3 and V is TRBV18, with a tentative D call TRBD1 (5 bases). In germline, CDR1 is KGHSH, CDR2 LQKENI. Trimming shortened V by 4 bases and J by 1 base, and 12 bases separated the two germline ends. The CDR3 length is 15 residues. CDR3 nucleotide sequence: TGTGCCAGCTCACTCAATGGACATGGCACAGATACGCAGTATTTT. It specifies CASSLNGHGTDTQYF.

CDR3 loop: CASSRGKGASTNEKLFF. In nucleotides, the CDR3 is TGCGCCAGCAGTCGAGGCAAGGGGGCCTCAACTAATGAAAAACTGTTTTTT. The chain employs TRBV4-3 and TRBJ1-4; 7 bases map to TRBD1. The junction had 10 bases not matched to a gene; V was cut back by 6 bases and J by 0 bases. This CDR3 has 17 amino acids. Germline V lookup: CDR1 LGHNA, CDR2 YSLEER.

This sequence joins TRBV5-1 and TRBJ2-7; D may be TRBD1 (5 bases). The CDR3 is 16 amino acids. The V gene lost 0 bases and the J gene lost 1 base, with 14 bases spanning the gap. Germline CDR1 reads SGHRS; CDR2 reads YFSETQ. Written as DNA, the CDR3 is TGCGCCAGCAGCTTGGGCGGCCAGGGTCCTTCCTACGAGCAGTACTTC. The encoded protein is CASSLGGQGPSYEQYF.